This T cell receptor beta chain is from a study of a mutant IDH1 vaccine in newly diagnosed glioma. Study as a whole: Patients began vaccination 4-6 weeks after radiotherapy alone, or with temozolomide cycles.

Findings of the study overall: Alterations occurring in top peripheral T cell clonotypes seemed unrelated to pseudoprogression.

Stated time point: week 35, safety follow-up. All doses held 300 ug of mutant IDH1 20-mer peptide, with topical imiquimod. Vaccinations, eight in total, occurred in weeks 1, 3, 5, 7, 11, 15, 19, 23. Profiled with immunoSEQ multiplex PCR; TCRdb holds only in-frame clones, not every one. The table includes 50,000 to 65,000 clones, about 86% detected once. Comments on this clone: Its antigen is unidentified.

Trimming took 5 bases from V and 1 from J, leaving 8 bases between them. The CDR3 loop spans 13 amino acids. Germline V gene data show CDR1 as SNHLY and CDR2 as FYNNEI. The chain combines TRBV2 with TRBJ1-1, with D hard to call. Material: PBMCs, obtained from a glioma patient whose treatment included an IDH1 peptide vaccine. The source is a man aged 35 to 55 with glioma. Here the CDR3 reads CASSFDGNTEAFF. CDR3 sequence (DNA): TGTGCCAGCAGTTTCGACGGGAACACTGAAGCTTTCTTT.